One and the same sample provided the 23 T cell receptor beta chains below, sequenced in a study of shared clonotypes between healthy human individuals (dated by TCRdb to the early 2020s). Library construction relied on the immunoSEQ multiplex PCR assay. Not all clones reach the TCRdb copy of this immuneACCESS table, which keeps in-frame sequences only. Checked studies attribute under half of the gap to unresolved V genes and leave the rest unexplained. The sample table holds 2,500,000 or so clones, of which roughly 93% were seen once. The top ten clones comprise more than 0.35% of the sample. The specimen was naive CD4+ T cells from PBMCs. Sample cell subset or site, as interpreted from the label and publication: CD45RA+ positively selected. These receptors came from a man in his late teens or twenties in good health. Some clones in this sample may be carry-over from other donors' samples.

V usage is TRBV2 and J usage is TRBJ2-3; 12 bases are a match to TRBD2. Losses at the gene ends were 0 bases for V and 6 bases for J; bases not matched to a gene: 4. Germline V gives CDR1 SNHLY, CDR2 FYNNEI. The CDR3 consists of 16 residues. The DNA for the CDR3 is TGTGCCAGCAGTGAAGCGCTAGCGGGAGGGCCGGATACGCAGTATTTT. This sequence encodes CASSEALAGGPDTQYF.

Worth noting for this clone: The sample carries other DNA sequences with the same CDR3. The rearrangement joins TRBV9 to TRBJ1-4, with D hard to call. Between the trimmed V and J ends, which lost 1 base and 0 bases, there was a span of 7 bases. Germline CDR1 reads SGDLS; CDR2 reads YYNGEE. The CDR3 contains 15 residues. The CDR3 nucleotides are TGTGCCAGCAGCGTATCGTCAGCAACTAATGAAAAACTGTTTTTT. As protein: CASSVSSATNEKLFF.

This chain uses TRBV7-9 with TRBJ2-2, with 9 bases identical to TRBD1. The CDR3 is made up of 16 amino acids. The ends lost 4 bases at V and 5 bases at J; junction bases unmatched: 8. Germline CDR1 and CDR2: SEHNR and FQNEAQ (reference sequence). The CDR3 spells CASSSLRDRETGELFF. The CDR3 DNA sequence: TGTGCCAGCAGCTCCCTCCGGGACAGGGAAACCGGGGAGCTGTTTTTT. Filled out from reference TRBV7-9 and TRBJ2-2, the complete variable domain reads DTGVSQNPRHKITKRGQNVTFRCDPISEHNRLYWYRQTLGQGPEFLTYFQNEAQLEKSRLLSDRFSAERPKGSFSTLEIQRTEQGDSAMYLCASSSLRDRETGELFFGEGSRLTVL.

This chain links TRBV6-1 with TRBJ2-3; D gene ambiguous. The germline V and J ends were trimmed by 8 bases and 3 bases, with 15 bases remaining between them. Germline V gene lookup returns CDR1 MNHNS and CDR2 SASEGT. The CDR3 spans 14 residues. The CDR3 bases are TGTGCCAGCGGTGTAGGCTATTTTACAGATACGCAGTATTTT. Translating it yields CASGVGYFTDTQYF.

This chain joins TRBV25-1 and TRBJ1-4; a possible D gene is TRBD1 (5 bases). Trimming took off 5 bases at V and 0 bases at J, with 13 bases between the two ends. Per germline, CDR1 MGHDK and CDR2 SYGVNS. The CDR3 contains 16 residues. The CDR3 DNA reads TGTGCCAGCAGTTTTTCGTGGGGCCCAACTAATGAAAAACTGTTTTTT. Amino acids: CASSFSWGPTNEKLFF. Drawing the rest from reference TRBV25-1 and TRBJ1-4, the complete variable domain is EADIYQTPRYLVIGTGKKITLECSQTMGHDKMYWYQQDPGMELHLIHYSYGVNSTEKGDLSSESTVSRIRTEHFPLTLESARPSHTSQYLCASSFSWGPTNEKLFFGSGTQLSVL.

This clone was detected only a few times. The chain has TRBV7-3 and TRBJ2-7, with 10 bases aligning to TRBD1. The CDR3 sequence is 15 residues long. Germline V lookup: CDR1 SGHTA, CDR2 FQGTGA. V trimming: 5 bases; J trimming: 5 bases; junction bases outside the gene matches: 9. The CDR3 bases are TGTGCCAGCAGCGTCGGGACAGGGGATTTCCACGAGCAGTACTTC. It yields the protein CASSVGTGDFHEQYF. Looking up the rest from reference TRBV7-3 and TRBJ2-7 gives the full variable domain: GAGVSQTPSNKVTEKGKYVELRCDPISGHTALYWYRQSLGQGPEFLIYFQGTGAADDSGLPNDRFFAVRPEGSVSTLKIQRTERGDSAVYLCASSVGTGDFHEQYFGPGTRLTVT.

The sample holds one count of this clone. The chain employs TRBV19 and TRBJ1-2; the match to TRBD1 covers 7 bases. This CDR3 contains 13 residues. With V trimmed by 7 bases and J by 2 bases, 4 bases remained unmatched. Per germline, CDR1 LNHDA and CDR2 SQIVND (reference sequence). The CDR3 bases are TGTGCCAGTAACGAGGACAGGAACTATGGCTACACCTTC. Translated, it gives CASNEDRNYGYTF.

The rearrangement joins TRBV11-2 to TRBJ2-7; D unresolved. The V and J ends lost 4 bases and 3 bases respectively, with 10 bases between them. The CDR3 spans 13 residues. CDR1 SGHAT and CDR2 FQNNGV come from the germline V gene. CDR3 in amino acids: CASSSEILYEQYF. The CDR3 nucleotides are TGTGCCAGCAGCTCCGAGATTCTCTACGAGCAGTACTTC.

A single count supports this clone. This same CDR3 is encoded by further DNA sequences in the sample. The chain couples TRBV5-1 to TRBJ2-3; D ambiguous. CDR1 SGHRS and CDR2 YFSETQ come from the germline V gene. The CDR3 length is 12 residues. Trimming pared 4 bases from V and 3 bases from J, leaving 6 bases between. In DNA, the CDR3 is TGCGCCAGCAGCACCCCTACAGATACGCAGTATTTT. Its translation: CASSTPTDTQYF.

In nucleotides, the CDR3 is TGCGCCAGCAGACCACAGGGGCTCTCCTACAATGAGCAGTTCTTC. Its protein is CASRPQGLSYNEQFF. V usage is TRBV5-1 and J usage is TRBJ2-1; 7 bases are shared with TRBD1. Germline-derived CDR1 and CDR2 are SGHRS and YFSETQ. The CDR3 length is 15 residues. Trimming cost V 5 bases and J 0 bases; bases outside gene matches: 5. Full variable domain (outside the CDR3, taken from reference TRBV5-1 and TRBJ2-1): KAGVTQTPRYLIKTRGQQVTLSCSPISGHRSVSWYQQTPGQGLQFLFEYFSETQRNKGNFPGRFSGRQFSNSRSEMNVSTLELGDSALYLCASRPQGLSYNEQFFGPGTRLTVL.

This clone was picked up one time. The chain couples TRBV6-5 to TRBJ2-3, with D perhaps matching TRBD1 (6 bases). Trimming shortened V by 0 bases and J by 0 bases, and 10 bases separated the two germline ends. The V gene's germline CDR1 is MNHEY and CDR2 SVGAGI. The CDR3 spans 16 residues. DNA for the CDR3: TGTGCCAGCAGTTACTCGGGGCAGGGGAGCACAGATACGCAGTATTTT. Translated: CASSYSGQGSTDTQYF.

For the CDR3, the DNA is TGTGCCAGCAGCTTAGCAGCTGTGGGGTCCCCTCCCAACACCATATATTTT. Protein product: CASSLAAVGSPPNTIYF. The chain couples TRBV7-8 to TRBJ1-3; D unclear. CDR3 length: 17 residues. V was shortened by 0 bases and J by 7 bases, with 19 bases between the two germline ends. CDR1 is SGHVS and CDR2 is FQNEAQ in the germline V gene.

This clone was found once. The chain has TRBV30 and TRBJ1-4, with TRBD1 identical over 10 bases. The germline CDR1 and CDR2 sequences are GTSNPN and SVGIG (reference sequence). The CDR3 is 18 amino acids. V was pared by 7 bases and J by 8 bases, with 22 bases of the junction left unmatched. The CDR3 DNA reads TGTGCCTTTTATGACACCGGGACAGGGGCTTTCTATGGGGAAAAACTGTTTTTT. This encodes CAFYDTGTGAFYGEKLFF.

The chain links TRBV9 to TRBJ2-3, with TRBD2 matching 9 bases. J lost 5 bases, V lost 4 bases, and 14 bases had no gene match. CDR1 and CDR2 (germline): SGDLS, YYNGEE. The CDR3 has 17 residues. The CDR3 DNA follows: TGTGCCAGCAGCTCCCGAAGCCCGGGACTAGCAGAAGATACGCAGTATTTT. Its protein product is CASSSRSPGLAEDTQYF. The full variable domain, rest sourced from reference TRBV9 and TRBJ2-3, is DSGVTQTPKHLITATGQRVTLRCSPRSGDLSVYWYQQSLDQGLQFLIQYYNGEERAKGNILERFSAQQFPDLHSELNLSSLELGDSALYFCASSSRSPGLAEDTQYFGPGTRLTVL.

This sequence joins TRBV27 and TRBJ2-1; no definite D call. The CDR3 runs to 14 residues. With 8 bases removed from V and 10 bases from J, the gap between germline ends came to 21 bases. The germline CDR1 and CDR2 sequences are MNHEY and SMNVEV (reference sequence). The CDR3 here is CASGDLGQVGEQFF. The CDR3, as DNA: TGTGCCAGCGGCGACCTAGGGCAGGTGGGGGAGCAGTTCTTC.

This rearrangement joins TRBV5-1 to TRBJ2-5; D might be TRBD1 or TRBD2, each matching 5 bases. Trimming took off 4 bases at V and 7 bases at J, with 20 bases between the two ends. The V gene's germline CDR1 is SGHRS and CDR2 YFSETQ. This CDR3 contains 15 residues. The CDR3 region has the DNA TGCGCCAGCAGCGAGGGACCGTTGGGGTACGGGACCCAGTACTTC. Protein sequence: CASSEGPLGYGTQYF.

This clone was recorded only once. The rearrangement uses TRBV2 and TRBJ2-4; the match to TRBD2 covers 11 bases. V was clipped by 5 bases and J by 0 bases; unmatched bases: 12. This CDR3 is 19 amino acids long. Germline V gene lookup returns CDR1 SNHLY and CDR2 FYNNEI. The DNA for the CDR3 is TGTGCCAGCAGTCAAGGCGGGGGACTAGCGGAACTAGCCAAAAACATTCAGTACTTC. This sequence encodes CASSQGGGLAELAKNIQYF.

This chain joins TRBV19 and TRBJ2-7, with a weak D call TRBD2 (6 bases). Germline CDR1 is LNHDA and CDR2 is SQIVND (reference sequence). Trimming cost V 5 bases and J 0 bases, with 11 bases left between them. This CDR3 region has 14 residues. The CDR3 DNA reads TGTGCCAGTAGTCGGGACTCGTCCTCCTACGAGCAGTACTTC. This sequence encodes CASSRDSSSYEQYF.

This chain uses TRBV5-1 with TRBJ1-2; no reliable D call. In germline, CDR1 is SGHRS, CDR2 YFSETQ. V shed 3 bases and J shed 8 bases, with 14 bases lying between them. The CDR3 consists of 13 residues. Here the CDR3 DNA reads TGCGCCAGCAGCTCGGAGGAGGGTTTGGGCTACACCTTC. Its translation: CASSSEEGLGYTF.

This sequence joins TRBV29-1 and TRBJ2-2; D may match TRBD1 or TRBD2 (6 bases each). This CDR3 contains 15 residues. V was clipped by 5 bases and J by 6 bases, with 19 bases between them. Germline V gives CDR1 SQVTM, CDR2 ANQGSEA. CDR3 region: CSVSDRDWGPGELFF. Here the CDR3 DNA reads TGCAGCGTTTCCGACCGGGACTGGGGGCCCGGGGAGCTGTTTTTT.

The chain uses TRBV5-1 and TRBJ1-5; D is ambiguous. The germline V gene encodes CDR1 SGHRS and CDR2 YFSETQ. The V end lost 0 bases, the J end lost 5 bases, and 12 bases lay between the germline ends. There are 15 residues in the CDR3. The CDR3 DNA reads TGCGCCAGCAGCTTGGTATCGGGGATTTATCAGCCCCAGCATTTT. Protein: CASSLVSGIYQPQHF.

V and J are TRBV5-1 and TRBJ2-5, with a weak D call TRBD1 (6 bases). Deletions cut 4 bases from V and 5 bases from J, with 18 bases between. CDR3 size: 15 residues. Germline V gene data show CDR1 as SGHRS and CDR2 as YFSETQ. The CDR3 loop is CASSQRQVMGETQYF. The CDR3 nucleotides read TGCGCCAGCAGCCAACGACAGGTCATGGGGGAGACCCAGTACTTC.

About this clone: Within the sample, other DNA sequences also encode this same CDR3. The rearrangement joins TRBV7-2 to TRBJ2-1; 12 bases line up with TRBD2. CDR3 length: 16 residues. V was clipped by 2 bases and J by 4 bases; unmatched bases: 3. Germline CDR1 reads SGHTA; CDR2 reads FQGNSA. This CDR3 reads CASSLLGTSGYNEQFF. CDR3 coding DNA: TGTGCCAGCAGCTTATTAGGGACTAGCGGGTACAATGAGCAGTTCTTC.